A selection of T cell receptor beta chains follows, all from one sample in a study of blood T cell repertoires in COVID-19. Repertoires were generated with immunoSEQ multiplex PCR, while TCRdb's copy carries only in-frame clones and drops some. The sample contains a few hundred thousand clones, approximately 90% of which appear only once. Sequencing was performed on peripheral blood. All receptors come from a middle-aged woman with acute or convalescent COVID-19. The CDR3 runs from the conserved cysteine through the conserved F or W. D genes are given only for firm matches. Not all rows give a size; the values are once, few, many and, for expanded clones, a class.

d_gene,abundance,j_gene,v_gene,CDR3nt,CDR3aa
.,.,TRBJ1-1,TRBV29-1,TGCAGCGTAGCCCGCCCTCCAGGGTTCACTGAAGCTTTCTTT,CSVARPPGFTEAFF
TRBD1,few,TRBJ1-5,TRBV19,TGTGCCAGTATTGATAGAGGCGGAGGGGGCTATAGCAATCAGCCCCAGCATTTT,CASIDRGGGGYSNQPQHF
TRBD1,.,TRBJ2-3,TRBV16,TGTGCCAGCAGCCACCTGAGGGGGCAGGACACAGATACGCAGTATTTT,CASSHLRGQDTDTQYF
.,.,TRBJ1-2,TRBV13,TGTGCCAGCAGCTTAGGACTGGAGGGCTACACCTTC,CASSLGLEGYTF
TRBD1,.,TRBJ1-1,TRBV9,TGTGCCAGCAGCCCCCCCCAGGGGGTCACTGAAGCTTTCTTT,CASSPPQGVTEAFF
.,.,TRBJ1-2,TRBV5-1,TGCGCCAGCAGCCCGTCCGGGCAGGGAAACGGCTACACCTTC,CASSPSGQGNGYTF
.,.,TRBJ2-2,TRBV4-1,TGCGCCAGCAGCCAAGATTTCCTAGCGACGAACACCGGGGAGCTGTTTTTT,CASSQDFLATNTGELFF
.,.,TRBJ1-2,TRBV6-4,TGTGCCAGCAGTGCCCTTGGACGGGACTCGGGCTACACCTTC,CASSALGRDSGYTF
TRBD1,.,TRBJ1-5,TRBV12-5,TGTGCTAGTGGTTTGGGACAGGGAAGTCAGCCCCAGCATTTT,CASGLGQGSQPQHF
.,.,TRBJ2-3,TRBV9,TGTGCCAGCAGCGTAGAGGGGACAGATACGCAGTATTTT,CASSVEGTDTQYF
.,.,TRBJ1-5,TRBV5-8,TGTGCCAGCAGCCTGGGGCACGGGGAAGATCAGCCCCAGCATTTT,CASSLGHGEDQPQHF
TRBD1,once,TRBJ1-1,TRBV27,TGTGCCAGCAGACCGGGGACAGCGGAAAACACTGAAGCTTTCTTT,CASRPGTAENTEAFF
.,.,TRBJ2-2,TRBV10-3,TGTGCCATCAGTGACAGGGCCCAACCTGGGAACACCGGGGAGCTGTTTTTT,CAISDRAQPGNTGELFF